The 2 T cell receptor beta chains given below trace back to one sample, sequenced in a study of T cell responses to AZD1222 COVID-19 vaccine. The assay was immunoSEQ multiplex PCR, and TCRdb's table has in-frame clones only and misses some. This sample carries roughly 110,000 clones, over 80% of them seen once, and the ten largest clones take over 7%. Sequenced material: peripheral blood, taken 28 days after the second AZD1222 dose. The source of these receptors is an adult who received the AZD1222 COVID-19 vaccine.

In the case of this clone: This sample includes further DNA sequences coding for the same CDR3. The rearrangement joins TRBV19 to TRBJ1-2; D is unresolved. Germline CDR1 LNHDA, CDR2 SQIVND (reference sequence). This CDR3 contains 11 residues. V was shortened by 6 bases and J by 1 base, with 3 bases between the two germline ends. The CDR3 spells CASRDNYGYTF. The DNA for the CDR3 is TGTGCCAGTAGAGATAACTATGGCTACACCTTC. The full variable domain, rest sourced from reference TRBV19 and TRBJ1-2, is DGGITQSPKYLFRKEGQNVTLSCEQNLNHDAMYWYRQDPGQGLRLIYYSQIVNDFQKGDIAEGYSVSREKKESFPLTVTSAQKNPTAFYLCASRDNYGYTFGSGTRLTVV.

The chain couples TRBV6-5 to TRBJ1-1, with D possibly TRBD1 on 5 matching bases. Trimming removed 0 bases at V and 1 base at J, with 12 bases between. The germline V gene has CDR1 MNHEY and CDR2 SVGAGI. CDR3 length: 16 residues. The CDR3 spells CASSYSIGGENTEAFF. The CDR3 DNA is TGTGCCAGCAGTTACTCGATTGGGGGGGAGAACACTGAAGCTTTCTTT.